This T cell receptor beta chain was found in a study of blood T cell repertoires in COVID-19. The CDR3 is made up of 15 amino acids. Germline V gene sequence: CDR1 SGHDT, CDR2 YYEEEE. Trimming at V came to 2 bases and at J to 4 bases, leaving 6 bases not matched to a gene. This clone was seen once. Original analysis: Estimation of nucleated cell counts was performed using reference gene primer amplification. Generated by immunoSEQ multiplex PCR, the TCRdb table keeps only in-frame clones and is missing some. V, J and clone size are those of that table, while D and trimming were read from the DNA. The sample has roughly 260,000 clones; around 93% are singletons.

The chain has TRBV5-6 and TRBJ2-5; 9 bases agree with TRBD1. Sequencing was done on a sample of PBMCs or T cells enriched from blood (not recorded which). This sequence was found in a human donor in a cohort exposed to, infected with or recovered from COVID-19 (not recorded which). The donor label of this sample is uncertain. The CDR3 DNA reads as TGTGCCAGCAGCTTAGTCACAGGGGGCCCAGAGACCCAGTACTTC. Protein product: CASSLVTGGPETQYF.